Many counts were recorded for the clone carrying this T cell receptor (beta chain). This specimen comes from a study of T cell changes during pregnancy in multiple sclerosis. V dropped 3 bases and J dropped 3; count of bases not matched to a gene: 3. There are 13 residues in the CDR3. Germline lookup yields CDR1 SQVTM and CDR2 ANQGSEA. The method was immunoSEQ multiplex PCR; TCRdb's version includes in-frame clones alone and lacks a portion of them. The table records about 47,000 clones, about 92% of them present only once. The rearrangement joins TRBV29-1 to TRBJ1-1; 8 nucleotides line up with TRBD1. Sequencing used peripheral blood, obtained in the third trimester of pregnancy. The origin of this receptor is a female donor with multiple sclerosis, enrolled in a pregnancy study. The CDR3, as DNA: TGCAGCGTTGACAGGGGGCGGGACACTGAAGCTTTCTTT. This codes for CSVDRGRDTEAFF.